A selection of T cell receptor beta chains follows, all from one sample in a study of blood T cells in healthy people across ages. TCRdb re-called the 5' RACE reads through MiXCR, storing one row per CDR3 protein. The sample has hundreds of thousands of distinct CDR3 sequences, about 48% seen once. Sequenced material: blood. The receptors come from a man older than 75 in good health. Each CDR3 is given with its conserved first and last residue. A D gene is named only where the DNA matches it firmly. Part of the rows lack a size; the others show once, few, many or a class for expanded clones.

CDR3 length	J gene	V gene	D gene	clone size	CDR3 DNA	CDR3 protein
15	TRBJ1-2	TRBV3-1	NA	few	TGTGCCAGCAGCCAAATGGACCGGGGGATCTATGGCTACACCTTC	CASSQMDRGIYGYTF
14	TRBJ2-5	TRBV20-1	TRBD2	few	TGCAGTGCTCGGTTCCAGCGGGAGCCCAAAACCCAGTACTTC	CSARFQREPKTQYF
15	TRBJ2-2	TRBV15	TRBD2	few	TGTGCCACCAGCAGAGATTTAGCGGGCACCGGGGAGCTGTTTTTT	CATSRDLAGTGELFF
14	TRBJ2-7	TRBV5-1	TRBD2	NA	TGCGCCAGCACCCAGACTAGCGGGACTCACGAGCAGTACTTC	CASTQTSGTHEQYF
12	TRBJ2-7	TRBV10-2	NA	few	TGCGCCAGCAGGGAGGGGGAAGGCGAGCAGTACTTC	CASREGEGEQYF
14	TRBJ2-7	TRBV6-5	NA	NA	TGTGCCAGCAGGAATCCGGGACGGAACTACGAGCAGTACTTC	CASRNPGRNYEQYF
18	TRBJ2-1	TRBV5-1	TRBD2	NA	TGCGCCAGCAGCCCGCCGGGACTAGCGGGAGCCGGAGGAAATGAGCAGTTCTTC	CASSPPGLAGAGGNEQFF
15	TRBJ2-5	TRBV20-1	NA	few	TGCAGTGCTAGAGCACAGGTCCGTGGGCGGGAGACCCAGTACTTC	CSARAQVRGRETQYF
14	TRBJ2-3	TRBV5-1	NA	NA	TGCGCCAGCAGCTCGGACGCCGGCACAGATACGCAGTATTTT	CASSSDAGTDTQYF
14	TRBJ2-5	TRBV29-1	TRBD2	many	TGCAGCGTTCGAAGGACTAGCGGGAAAGAGACCCAGTACTTC	CSVRRTSGKETQYF
11	TRBJ2-5	TRBV29-1	NA	NA	TGCAGCGTTTTGTATCAAGAGACCCAGTACTTC	CSVLYQETQYF
11	TRBJ1-2	TRBV29-1	NA	few	TGCAGCGTTGACGGGGGCTGGGGCTACACCTTC	CSVDGGWGYTF
14	TRBJ2-3	TRBV6-2/TRBV6-3	NA	NA	TGTGCCAGCAGCGAAAGGGGTTCTCACAGATACGCGTATTTT	CASSERGSHRYAYF
14	TRBJ1-5	TRBV28	NA	NA	TGTGCCAGCAGTTTATGGGGTGACAATCAGCCCCAGCATTTT	CASSLWGDNQPQHF
16	TRBJ2-7	TRBV27	TRBD2	NA	TGTGCCAGCAGTCCATCCGCGGGGGACGGATTATACGAGCAGTACTTC	CASSPSAGDGLYEQYF
15	TRBJ1-6	TRBV25-1	NA	NA	TGTGCCAGCAGTGAATCCCACAGGGAAAATTCACCCCTCCACTTT	CASSESHRENSPLHF
16	TRBJ2-4	TRBV9	NA	NA	TGTGCCAGCAGCGTAGATCCGGTGGGGGCCGAAAACATTCAGTACTTC	CASSVDPVGAENIQYF
16	TRBJ2-5	TRBV24-1	TRBD1	NA	TGTGCCACCAGTGATTTGAGGACAGGGGGCACGGAGACCCAGTACTTC	CATSDLRTGGTETQYF
17	TRBJ1-5	TRBV6-6	NA	NA	TGTGCCAGCAGTTCTGGACGGGTGGGATCTCGCAATCAGCCCCAGCATTTT	CASSSGRVGSRNQPQHF
12	TRBJ2-1	TRBV2	NA	NA	TGTGCCAGCAGTTGGACTGCCCCCGAGCAGTTCTTC	CASSWTAPEQFF
14	TRBJ2-7	TRBV7-2	NA	NA	TGTGCCAGCAGCCAGGGGGGTAGGACCTACGAGCAGTACTTC	CASSQGGRTYEQYF
15	TRBJ1-2	TRBV3-1	TRBD1	NA	TGTGCCAGCAGCCTTGGGACAGGGGCCCGTTATGGCTACACCTTC	CASSLGTGARYGYTF
15	TRBJ2-3	TRBV7-2	NA	NA	TGTGCCAGCAGCTTAGCGCCTGGTAGTGCAGATACGCAGTATTTT	CASSLAPGSADTQYF
15	TRBJ2-3	TRBV7-9	NA	NA	TGTGCCAGCAGCTTAAATGGGGTTCCGCACAGATACGCGTATTTT	CASSLNGVPHRYAYF
16	TRBJ2-5	TRBV12-3/TRBV12-4	TRBD2	NA	TGTGCCAGCAGCCGACTAGCGGGAGGGCCGGAAGAGACCCAGTACTTC	CASSRLAGGPEETQYF
16	TRBJ2-4	TRBV24-1	TRBD1	NA	TGTGCCACCAGTGAGGCAGGGGGCACTGCCAAAAACATTCAGTACTTC	CATSEAGGTAKNIQYF
12	TRBJ2-7	TRBV27	NA	few	TGTGCCAGCGAGGGCAGGTTGGGCGAGCAGTACTTC	CASEGRLGEQYF
14	TRBJ1-1	TRBV5-1	NA	NA	TGCGCCAGCAGACGCGACACGGCGGGCACTGAAGCTTTCTTT	CASRRDTAGTEAFF
16	TRBJ2-5	TRBV18	NA	many	TGTGCCAGCTCACTCCGACGGCCACGTAACGGGGAGACCCAGTACTTC	CASSLRRPRNGETQYF
14	TRBJ2-5	TRBV5-4	TRBD2	NA	TGTGCCAGCAGCTCCGCGGGAGTGCAAGAGACCCAGTACTTC	CASSSAGVQETQYF
13	TRBJ2-7	TRBV7-2	NA	NA	TGTGCCAGCAGCGCCCTGACTAGGAACGAGCAGTACTTC	CASSALTRNEQYF
15	TRBJ2-7	TRBV5-1	TRBD1	NA	TGCGCCAGCAGCTTCCCGGGACAGGGGGATTACGAGCAGTACTTC	CASSFPGQGDYEQYF
17	TRBJ1-2	TRBV29-1	NA	many	TGCAGCGTTGAGGCTATCCCCGGCAGGGGCCACAACTATGGCTACACCTTC	CSVEAIPGRGHNYGYTF
15	TRBJ2-2	TRBV5-1	NA	NA	TGCGCCAGCAGCCCCCGGGACGCCCACACCGGGGAGCTGTTTTTT	CASSPRDAHTGELFF
14	TRBJ2-5	TRBV6-2/TRBV6-3	NA	few	TGTGCCAGCAGTTACTCGGGCTACCAAGAGACCCAGTACTTC	CASSYSGYQETQYF
16	TRBJ2-7	TRBV5-1	NA	few	TGCGCCAGCAGCTTGGTTGGGCAGGCGCCAGTGGGGGAGCAGTACTTC	CASSLVGQAPVGEQYF
15	TRBJ2-3	TRBV6-1	NA	NA	TGTGCCAGCAGCCCCCTCGACTTCCTCACAGATACGCAGTATTTT	CASSPLDFLTDTQYF
13	TRBJ2-5	TRBV20-1	NA	NA	TGCAGCGCCCGCGAGGGGGGGCGAGAGACCCAGTACTTC	CSAREGGRETQYF
14	TRBJ2-4	TRBV7-2	NA	NA	TGTGCCAGCAGCTTAGGACTATCTGGAGGCATTCAGTACTTC	CASSLGLSGGIQYF
13	TRBJ2-1	TRBV10-3	TRBD2	NA	TGTGCCATCGGACTAGCGGGCAACAATGAGCAGTTCTTC	CAIGLAGNNEQFF
11	TRBJ2-7	TRBV20-1	NA	NA	TGCAGTGCGCGACTGAAGCGCGAGCAGTACTTC	CSARLKREQYF
14	TRBJ2-3	TRBV10-1	TRBD1	many	TGCGCCAGCAGCCGGGACAGGGGGTTAAGATACGCGTATTTT	CASSRDRGLRYAYF
17	TRBJ2-4	TRBV7-8	TRBD1	few	TGTGCCAGCAGCTTAGGGACAGGGGGCTTGATCAAAAACATTCAGTACTTC	CASSLGTGGLIKNIQYF
13	TRBJ2-3	TRBV7-3	NA	NA	TGTGCCAGCAGCTTAAATGGAGGGGACACGCAGTATTTT	CASSLNGGDTQYF
14	TRBJ1-4	TRBV21-1	NA	NA	TGTGCCAGCAGCAAAGGCGCAGGGAGGGAAAAACTGTTTTTT	CASSKGAGREKLFF
14	TRBJ2-1	TRBV6-4	TRBD2	NA	TGTGCCAGCAGTGACGGGACTAGCGGCAATGAGCAGTTCTTC	CASSDGTSGNEQFF
14	TRBJ2-7	TRBV27	TRBD2	once	TGTGCCAGCAGAGGACTAGCGGGAGGCCACGAGCAGTACTTC	CASRGLAGGHEQYF
19	TRBJ2-1	TRBV20-1	TRBD2	NA	TGCAGTGCCCAGCGCGGGGCAGGAACCGGGACTAGCGGGAGGTATGAGCAGTTCTTC	CSAQRGAGTGTSGRYEQFF
14	TRBJ1-6	TRBV5-1	NA	NA	TGCGCCAGCAATAACGGAGGGTCGACATCACCCCTCCACTTT	CASNNGGSTSPLHF
14	TRBJ1-2	TRBV3-1	NA	NA	TGTGCCAGCAGCCAACTCGTCGGACCCGGGGGCTACACCTTC	CASSQLVGPGGYTF
17	TRBJ2-7	TRBV5-1	NA	NA	TGCGCCAGCTTAGCCCCTTATTTGGCAGGGAGGTTGAATGAGCAGTACTTC	CASLAPYLAGRLNEQYF
14	TRBJ1-2	TRBV28	NA	NA	TGTGCCAGCAGTTACATCAGTCTTAACTATGGCTACACCTTC	CASSYISLNYGYTF
15	TRBJ2-3	TRBV7-3	NA	NA	TGTGCGAGCAGCGGTGGGGGCGGGCGAACAGATACGCAGTATTTT	CASSGGGGRTDTQYF
17	TRBJ2-1	TRBV11-2	TRBD2	NA	TGTGCCAGCAGCTTAACTAGCGGGAGCAGCTCCTACAATGAGCAGTTCTTC	CASSLTSGSSSYNEQFF
14	TRBJ2-1	TRBV5-1	NA	NA	TGCGCCAGCAGCACGCCCACCCTCGGGAATGAGCAGTTCTTC	CASSTPTLGNEQFF
13	TRBJ2-1	TRBV7-2	NA	few	TGTGCCAGCAGCCTCCTCGGAGTAAATGAGCAGTTCTTC	CASSLLGVNEQFF
14	TRBJ1-2	TRBV15	NA	NA	TGTGCCACCAGCAGAGCTATGGGGGTAGATAGCTACACCTTC	CATSRAMGVDSYTF
14	TRBJ1-2	TRBV7-3	NA	NA	TGTGCCAGCAGCTTAACCGGGGGCGCCGATGGCTACACCTTC	CASSLTGGADGYTF
15	TRBJ1-4	TRBV2	TRBD1	NA	TGTGCCAGCATTTTACAGGGGGCGCCTATTGAAAAACTGTTTTTT	CASILQGAPIEKLFF